The 2 T cell receptor beta chains reported below all come from one sample, sequenced in a study of control samples from healthy donors and cancer patients. The table came from immunoSEQ multiplex PCR; TCRdb's copy has only in-frame clones and leaves some out. Among around 40,000 clones listed, 91% were seen once. The material sequenced was PBMCs. The receptors originated from a woman aged 40 to 50 with head and neck cancer.

V gene TRBV30 combines with J gene TRBJ2-1; the D is unclear. V lost 0 bases, J lost 6 bases, and 3 bases lay in between. The CDR3 runs to 11 residues. From germline, CDR1 is GTSNPN and CDR2 SVGIG (reference sequence). CDR3 DNA sequence: TGTGCCTGGAGTGTACTCAATGAGCAGTTCTTC. This codes for CAWSVLNEQFF.

The V and J genes are TRBV27 and TRBJ2-3, with 9 bases identical to TRBD1. The J segment lost 3 bases and the V segment lost 5 bases, leaving 6 bases of the junction unmatched. CDR3 length: 15 residues. Germline CDR1 MNHEY, CDR2 SMNVEV (reference sequence). CDR3 residues: CASSDRGIMTDTQYF. The CDR3 region has the DNA TGTGCCAGCAGTGACAGGGGGATAATGACAGATACGCAGTATTTT.